Below are 9 T cell receptor beta chains sequenced from a single sample in a study of blood T cell repertoires in COVID-19. Method: immunoSEQ multiplex PCR; TCRdb's copy keeps in-frame clones and lacks some. The sample has roughly 150,000 clones; approximately 86% are singletons. Sample: peripheral blood. These receptors were obtained from a human donor in a cohort sampled during active COVID-19.

This clone was counted only a few times. This rearrangement joins TRBV2 to TRBJ2-7; 7 bases agree with TRBD1. Trimming took 4 bases from V and 0 from J; bases not matched to a gene: 6. CDR1 SNHLY and CDR2 FYNNEI come from the germline V gene. CDR3 length: 15 amino acids. This chain's CDR3 is CASSGRTGYSYEQYF. CDR3 nucleotide sequence: TGTGCCAGCAGTGGTAGGACAGGCTACTCCTACGAGCAGTACTTC.

This chain uses TRBV4-1 with TRBJ1-5, with 9 nucleotides matching TRBD1. The CDR3 is 17 amino acids. From germline, CDR1 is MGHRA and CDR2 YSYEKL. V shed 4 bases and J 5 bases; nucleotides not matched to a gene: 12. In nucleotides, the CDR3 is TGCGCCAGCAGCCGCGGGACAGGGTCGAACGGAGATCAGCCCCAGCATTTT. Translation: CASSRGTGSNGDQPQHF.

The rearrangement links TRBV18 to TRBJ2-3; the D is unclear. Trimming removed 3 bases from V and 2 bases from J, with 9 bases in between. The CDR3 extends over 14 amino acids. CDR1 is KGHSH, CDR2 LQKENI, per germline. The CDR3 coding sequence is TGTGCCAGCTCACCCGAAGCAAACACAGATACGCAGTATTTT. This gives the protein CASSPEANTDTQYF. The complete variable domain, with remaining parts taken from reference TRBV18 and TRBJ2-3, reads NAGVMQNPRHLVRRRGQEARLRCSPMKGHSHVYWYRQLPEEGLKFMVYLQKENIIDESGMPKERFSAEFPKEGPSILRIQQVVRGDSAAYFCASSPEANTDTQYFGPGTRLTVL.

The chain carries TRBV4-2 and TRBJ2-1; 10 bases map to TRBD2. CDR3 length: 15 amino acids. The junction had 8 bases not matched to a gene; V was cut back by 5 bases and J by 7 bases. Germline-derived CDR1 and CDR2 are LGHNA and YNFKEQ. CDR3 sequence (DNA): TGTGCCAGCAGCATAGGGGAGCGGGGGGGTAATGAGCAGTTCTTC. This codes for CASSIGERGGNEQFF.

The rearrangement uses TRBV7-2 and TRBJ2-3; tentative D call: TRBD1 (6 bases). V was shortened by 4 bases and J by 2 bases, with 13 bases between the two germline ends. CDR3 length: 15 residues. Germline CDR1 reads SGHTA; CDR2 reads FQGNSA. The DNA of the CDR3 is TGTGCCAGCAGCTCCCACAGGGTTTCCACAGATACGCAGTATTTT. Encoded protein: CASSSHRVSTDTQYF.

This chain links TRBV5-1 with TRBJ2-6; TRBD1 agrees at 7 bases. This CDR3 contains 18 residues. Trimming at V came to 1 base and at J to 1 base, leaving 8 bases not matched to a gene. Germline CDR1 SGHRS, CDR2 YFSETQ. For the CDR3, the DNA is TGCGCCAGCAGCTTGAGGGGGCAAGGGCGATCTGGGGCCAACGTCCTGACTTTC. Translation: CASSLRGQGRSGANVLTF.

This chain connects TRBV3-1 (or the pseudogene TRBV3-2) to TRBJ1-5; 8 nucleotides align to TRBD1. This CDR3 is built from 14 residues. Germline values: CDR1 LGHDT, CDR2 YNNKEL (reference sequence). V was pared by 1 base and J by 7 bases, with 3 bases of the junction left unmatched. The DNA for the CDR3 is TGTGCCAGCAGCCAAGGGAACAGGGGGCAGCCCCAGCATTTT. Residues: CASSQGNRGQPQHF.

The chain joins TRBV28 to TRBJ2-1; maybe TRBD2 (6 bases). CDR3 size: 14 residues. Germline-derived CDR1 and CDR2 are MDHEN and SYDVKM. Trimming removed 7 bases at V and 2 bases at J, with 12 bases between. In DNA form, the CDR3 reads TGTGCCAGCACCGGGCGGGGTACCTACAATGAGCAGTTCTTC. This sequence encodes CASTGRGTYNEQFF.

This sequence joins TRBV28 and TRBJ2-3, with D perhaps TRBD2 (5 bases). Trimming took 5 bases from V and 1 from J, leaving 16 bases between them. CDR3 length: 16 amino acids. Per germline, CDR1 MDHEN and CDR2 SYDVKM. The chain's CDR3 is CASSPRGRERTDTQYF. The CDR3 coding sequence is TGTGCCAGCAGTCCCCGGGGAAGGGAGCGCACAGATACGCAGTATTTT.